The 9 T cell receptor beta chains below all came from one sample that was sequenced in a study of CD8+ T cells in alopecia areata. After isolation, RNA underwent reverse transcription to generate cDNA as the sequencing template. Clones were read by immunoSEQ multiplex PCR, and TCRdb kept only the in-frame ones, dropping some. The sample includes around 210,000 clones, approximately 60% seen only once; the top ten take 4.9%. Sequencing input: CD8+ T cells sorted from blood. The receptors come from a human donor in good health.

The chain links TRBV4-2 to TRBJ2-7; 9 nucleotides match TRBD2. V lost 0 bases to trimming and J lost 0 bases; unmatched junction nucleotides: 0. There are 15 residues in the CDR3. The germline V gene encodes CDR1 LGHNA and CDR2 YNFKEQ. The CDR3 protein is CASSQEAGGSYEQYF. The CDR3 DNA follows: TGTGCCAGCAGCCAAGAAGCGGGGGGCTCCTACGAGCAGTACTTC.

The chain recombines TRBV2 with TRBJ1-2; the D gene is possibly TRBD1 (6 bases). The germline CDR1 and CDR2 sequences are SNHLY and FYNNEI. The germline V and J ends were trimmed by 3 bases and 2 bases, with 7 bases remaining between them. There are 13 residues in the CDR3. CDR3 DNA sequence: TGTGCCAGCAGTGATCAGGGGAACTATGGCTACACCTTC. Its protein is CASSDQGNYGYTF.

The rearrangement links TRBV5-4 to TRBJ2-1; D gene ambiguous. The germline V and J ends were trimmed by 2 bases and 6 bases, with 15 bases remaining between them. The CDR3 spans 15 residues. From germline, CDR1 is SGHNT and CDR2 YYREEE (reference sequence). The CDR3 DNA reads TGTGCCAGCAGCTTTGGAGCCCAACGTGGCAATGAGCAGTTCTTC. Translating it yields CASSFGAQRGNEQFF.

The chain is built from TRBV29-1 and TRBJ2-1, with TRBD1 matching over 12 bases. In germline, CDR1 is SQVTM, CDR2 ANQGSEA. V gave up 7 bases and J gave up 8 bases; unmatched junction bases: 9. This CDR3 has 14 amino acids. CDR3 amino acids: CSAAGTGGLDEQFF. CDR3 in DNA: TGCAGCGCTGCTGGGACAGGGGGCTTGGATGAGCAGTTCTTC.

The rearrangement links TRBV6-5 to TRBJ1-1; no definite D call. Per the germline V gene, CDR1 is MNHEY and CDR2 is SVGAGI. The V end was cut by 0 bases, the J end by 1 base, with 9 bases between. The CDR3 runs 15 residues. CDR3 region: CASSYSRMRNTEAFF. The DNA of the CDR3 is TGTGCCAGCAGTTACTCGCGGATGCGGAACACTGAAGCTTTCTTT.

This chain joins TRBV9 and TRBJ1-1; no clear D. Trimming cost V 3 bases and J 4 bases, with 19 bases left between them. Germline V CDR1 and CDR2: SGDLS, YYNGEE. The CDR3 sequence is 16 residues long. The CDR3 coding sequence is TGTGCCAGCAGCGAAAGGAGTGGGCAGCTCGGCACTGAAGCTTTCTTT. Translating gives CASSERSGQLGTEAFF.

There are a few counts of this clone. The rearrangement joins TRBV7-9 to TRBJ2-7; 7 bases are shared with TRBD1. Germline CDR1 is SEHNR and CDR2 is FQNEAQ (reference sequence). The CDR3 contains 16 residues. The V segment lost 6 bases and the J segment 3 bases; nucleotides outside the gene matches: 14. This CDR3 is CASSPPEGAIYYEQYF. DNA for the CDR3: TGTGCCAGCAGTCCCCCAGAGGGGGCCATATACTACGAGCAGTACTTC.

This chain joins TRBV5-6 and TRBJ1-2; no clear D gene. CDR3 length equals 12 residues. In germline, CDR1 is SGHDT, CDR2 YYEEEE. Trimming removed 0 bases at V and 10 bases at J, with 10 bases between. CDR3 in DNA: TGTGCCAGCAGCTTGGGTGGGATGGTCTACACCTTC. This sequence encodes CASSLGGMVYTF.

This clone was picked up one time. This chain uses TRBV27 with TRBJ2-7; D is perhaps TRBD2 (6 bases). V lost 5 bases and J lost 3, with 14 bases in between. This CDR3 region has 14 residues. Per the germline V gene, CDR1 is MNHEY and CDR2 is SMNVEV (reference sequence). In DNA form, the CDR3 reads TGTGCCAGCAGTCACAGCGGGTTCGACTACGAGCAGTACTTC. Its protein is CASSHSGFDYEQYF.